Listed below are T cell receptor beta chains from one sample, sequenced in a study of blood T cell repertoires in COVID-19. Clones were read by immunoSEQ multiplex PCR, and TCRdb kept only the in-frame ones, dropping some. The table includes approximately 260,000 clones, around nine tenths detected once. Sequenced: peripheral blood. The receptors originated from a woman aged 70 to 79 with COVID-19, enrolled during active disease. Each CDR3 is given with its conserved first and last residue. Fields, in order: CDR3 length, V gene, J gene, clone size, D gene, CDR3 DNA, CDR3 protein. The D gene is left open where the match is weak. Expanded clones are given a class, and other clones once, few, many or no size at all.

cdr3_length: 13
v_call: TRBV29-1
j_call: TRBJ1-6
clone_size: few
d_call: TRBD1
cdr3_nt: TGCAGCGTTGGACAGGGGTATAATTCACCCCTCCACTTT
cdr3_aa: CSVGQGYNSPLHF

cdr3_length: 12
v_call: TRBV6-6
j_call: TRBJ1-1
clone_size: -
d_call: -
cdr3_nt: TGTGCCAGTACAGCCGGGGGCACTGAAGCTTTCTTT
cdr3_aa: CASTAGGTEAFF

cdr3_length: 15
v_call: TRBV4-2
j_call: TRBJ1-4
clone_size: -
d_call: TRBD1
cdr3_nt: TGTGCCAGCAGCCTCCCGGGACAGGCTAATGAAAAACTGTTTTTT
cdr3_aa: CASSLPGQANEKLFF

cdr3_length: 19
v_call: TRBV27
j_call: TRBJ1-6
clone_size: -
d_call: TRBD1
cdr3_nt: TGTGCCAGCAGTTCACGACAGGGGCCGGAGGGAGGCTATAATTCACCCCTCCACTTT
cdr3_aa: CASSSRQGPEGGYNSPLHF

cdr3_length: 18
v_call: TRBV14
j_call: TRBJ2-3
clone_size: -
d_call: -
cdr3_nt: TGTGCCAGCAGCCGCTCGGCTAGCCACTCTTCTAGCACAGATACGCAGTATTTT
cdr3_aa: CASSRSASHSSSTDTQYF

cdr3_length: 12
v_call: TRBV6-6
j_call: TRBJ2-2
clone_size: -
d_call: -
cdr3_nt: TGTGCCAGCAGTTTTATCCAGGAGGAGCTGTTTTTT
cdr3_aa: CASSFIQEELFF

cdr3_length: 14
v_call: TRBV20-1
j_call: TRBJ2-7
clone_size: -
d_call: -
cdr3_nt: TGCAGTGCTAGTTGGTACAGGGTCAGGGACGAGCAGTACTTC
cdr3_aa: CSASWYRVRDEQYF

cdr3_length: 14
v_call: TRBV19
j_call: TRBJ1-5
clone_size: -
d_call: -
cdr3_nt: TGTGCCAGTAGTATAGAGAACTGGGAGCAGCCCCAGCATTTT
cdr3_aa: CASSIENWEQPQHF

cdr3_length: 15
v_call: TRBV6-1
j_call: TRBJ1-5
clone_size: -
d_call: -
cdr3_nt: TGTGCCAGCAGTGAATTCACCGGGTCGTTGCAGCCCCAGCATTTT
cdr3_aa: CASSEFTGSLQPQHF

cdr3_length: 12
v_call: TRBV11-2
j_call: TRBJ2-1
clone_size: -
d_call: -
cdr3_nt: TGTGCCAGCAGCTTAGGGGGGCCTGAGCAGTTCTTC
cdr3_aa: CASSLGGPEQFF

cdr3_length: 12
v_call: TRBV27
j_call: TRBJ2-5
clone_size: -
d_call: -
cdr3_nt: TGTGCCAGCAGTGCCACCGGGGAGACCCAGTACTTC
cdr3_aa: CASSATGETQYF

cdr3_length: 17
v_call: TRBV5-1
j_call: TRBJ1-3
clone_size: once
d_call: TRBD1
cdr3_nt: TGCGCCAGCAGTCCCACAGGGGGTACCCCCTCTGGAAACACCATATATTTT
cdr3_aa: CASSPTGGTPSGNTIYF

cdr3_length: 14
v_call: TRBV7-9
j_call: TRBJ2-3
clone_size: once
d_call: TRBD2
cdr3_nt: TGTGCCACCGCACTAGCGGGAGCAACAGATACGCAGTATTTT
cdr3_aa: CATALAGATDTQYF

cdr3_length: 14
v_call: TRBV4-1
j_call: TRBJ1-2
clone_size: -
d_call: TRBD1
cdr3_nt: TGCGCCAGCAGCCCCTACAGGGGGCAGATTGGCTACACCTTC
cdr3_aa: CASSPYRGQIGYTF

cdr3_length: 16
v_call: TRBV19
j_call: TRBJ1-1
clone_size: -
d_call: -
cdr3_nt: TGTGCCAGTAGTAGCGGGGAACCTTTGGGGGGCACTGAAGCTTTCTTT
cdr3_aa: CASSSGEPLGGTEAFF

cdr3_length: 13
v_call: TRBV18
j_call: TRBJ1-1
clone_size: -
d_call: -
cdr3_nt: TGTGCCAGCTCACGCGACTATCGGACTGAAGCTTTCTTT
cdr3_aa: CASSRDYRTEAFF

cdr3_length: 14
v_call: TRBV30
j_call: TRBJ2-3
clone_size: -
d_call: -
cdr3_nt: TGTGCCTGGAGTCCGGCTAGGATCACAGATACGCAGTATTTT
cdr3_aa: CAWSPARITDTQYF

cdr3_length: 13
v_call: TRBV7-9
j_call: TRBJ1-2
clone_size: -
d_call: -
cdr3_nt: TGTGCCAGCAGCTTGGAGGCCTGGTATGGCTACACCTTC
cdr3_aa: CASSLEAWYGYTF

cdr3_length: 12
v_call: TRBV28
j_call: TRBJ2-7
clone_size: -
d_call: TRBD1
cdr3_nt: TGTGCCAGCACTGGGACAGCCTACGAGCAGTACTTC
cdr3_aa: CASTGTAYEQYF

cdr3_length: 14
v_call: TRBV5-6
j_call: TRBJ1-1
clone_size: -
d_call: TRBD1
cdr3_nt: TGTGCCAGCAGCTTCGACAGGGGGAACACTGAAGCTTTCTTT
cdr3_aa: CASSFDRGNTEAFF

cdr3_length: 17
v_call: TRBV4-1
j_call: TRBJ1-1
clone_size: -
d_call: TRBD1
cdr3_nt: TGCGCCAGCAGTCCGGACAGGGAGCCTGGTGTGAACACTGAAGCTTTCTTT
cdr3_aa: CASSPDREPGVNTEAFF

cdr3_length: 14
v_call: TRBV6-2/TRBV6-3
j_call: TRBJ1-1
clone_size: -
d_call: TRBD1
cdr3_nt: TGTGCCAGCAGCGAGGGGGCGCAAAACACTGAAGCTTTCTTT
cdr3_aa: CASSEGAQNTEAFF

cdr3_length: 14
v_call: TRBV9
j_call: TRBJ1-2
clone_size: -
d_call: TRBD1
cdr3_nt: TGTGCCAGCAGCGTGGGACAGGGGGCCCTAGGCTACACCTTC
cdr3_aa: CASSVGQGALGYTF

cdr3_length: 14
v_call: TRBV23-1
j_call: TRBJ1-5
clone_size: -
d_call: -
cdr3_nt: TGCGCCAGCAGTCGGACCAACAGGGACCAGCCCCAGCATTTT
cdr3_aa: CASSRTNRDQPQHF

cdr3_length: 17
v_call: TRBV4-2
j_call: TRBJ1-2
clone_size: -
d_call: TRBD1
cdr3_nt: TGTGCCAGCAGCCAAGATCTTGCAGGGGGCGCTAACTATGGCTACACCTTC
cdr3_aa: CASSQDLAGGANYGYTF

cdr3_length: 13
v_call: TRBV12-3/TRBV12-4
j_call: TRBJ2-1
clone_size: -
d_call: TRBD2
cdr3_nt: TGTGCCAGCAGCCTGGGAGGGAATGATGAGCAGTTCTTC
cdr3_aa: CASSLGGNDEQFF

cdr3_length: 14
v_call: TRBV2
j_call: TRBJ2-7
clone_size: -
d_call: -
cdr3_nt: TGTGCCAGCAGTCAATTCCCGGGAGTAAACGAGCAGTACTTC
cdr3_aa: CASSQFPGVNEQYF

cdr3_length: 16
v_call: TRBV10-3
j_call: TRBJ2-5
clone_size: -
d_call: -
cdr3_nt: TGTGCCATCAGGTCAGCGTCAGAGCAGAGGGAAGAGACCCAGTACTTC
cdr3_aa: CAIRSASEQREETQYF

cdr3_length: 13
v_call: TRBV6-1
j_call: TRBJ1-1
clone_size: once
d_call: -
cdr3_nt: TGTGCCAGCAGTGAAAGTGGACTTCCCGGGGTATGGTTT
cdr3_aa: CASSESGLPGVWF

cdr3_length: 17
v_call: TRBV6-6
j_call: TRBJ2-4
clone_size: -
d_call: -
cdr3_nt: TGTGCCAGCAGTCAGGGGTGGGGGCTAGGGGCCAAAAACATTCAGTACTTC
cdr3_aa: CASSQGWGLGAKNIQYF

cdr3_length: 17
v_call: TRBV5-1
j_call: TRBJ2-1
clone_size: -
d_call: TRBD2
cdr3_nt: TGCGCCAGCAGCTCTGGAGTGGGGACTAGCGGGCTGGGGGAGCAGTTCTTC
cdr3_aa: CASSSGVGTSGLGEQFF

cdr3_length: 16
v_call: TRBV5-1
j_call: TRBJ1-1
clone_size: few
d_call: -
cdr3_nt: TGCGCCAGCAGCTTCAGGTTCGGACATTGGAACACTGAAGCTTTCTTT
cdr3_aa: CASSFRFGHWNTEAFF

cdr3_length: 14
v_call: TRBV3-1/TRBV3-2
j_call: TRBJ1-2
clone_size: -
d_call: TRBD1
cdr3_nt: TGTGCCAGCAGCCAAACAGGGACAGGGGGGGGTCTCACCTTC
cdr3_aa: CASSQTGTGGGLTF

cdr3_length: 14
v_call: TRBV5-1
j_call: TRBJ2-7
clone_size: -
d_call: TRBD1
cdr3_nt: TGCGCCAGCAGCCTCCGGGACAGCCACTACGAGCAGTACTTC
cdr3_aa: CASSLRDSHYEQYF

cdr3_length: 16
v_call: TRBV7-8
j_call: TRBJ2-7
clone_size: -
d_call: TRBD2
cdr3_nt: TGTGCCAGCAGCCCCGTAGCGGGGGTGAGCTCCTACGAGCAGTACTTC
cdr3_aa: CASSPVAGVSSYEQYF

cdr3_length: 15
v_call: TRBV7-9
j_call: TRBJ2-3
clone_size: -
d_call: TRBD1
cdr3_nt: TGTGCCAGCAGCTTAGAGACAGGGGTCACAGATACGCAGTATTTT
cdr3_aa: CASSLETGVTDTQYF

cdr3_length: 15
v_call: TRBV5-4
j_call: TRBJ1-4
clone_size: once
d_call: TRBD1
cdr3_nt: TGTGCCAGCAGCTTGAATACAGGGGGCAGTGAAAAACTGTTTTTT
cdr3_aa: CASSLNTGGSEKLFF

cdr3_length: 13
v_call: TRBV5-1
j_call: TRBJ2-7
clone_size: -
d_call: -
cdr3_nt: TGCGCCAGCAGCTGGACACCTTCCTACGAGCAGTACTTC
cdr3_aa: CASSWTPSYEQYF

cdr3_length: 18
v_call: TRBV15
j_call: TRBJ2-3
clone_size: -
d_call: TRBD2
cdr3_nt: TGTGCCACCAGCAGAGAGCTAGCGGGAGGGCTAAGCACAGATACGCAGTATTTT
cdr3_aa: CATSRELAGGLSTDTQYF

cdr3_length: 16
v_call: TRBV19
j_call: TRBJ2-1
clone_size: -
d_call: -
cdr3_nt: TGTGCCAGTAGTATATCCAACACCAGAGCGGACAATGAGCAGTTCTTC
cdr3_aa: CASSISNTRADNEQFF

cdr3_length: 16
v_call: TRBV6-2/TRBV6-3
j_call: TRBJ2-7
clone_size: once
d_call: -
cdr3_nt: TGTGCCAGCAGTTACTCGAATTATAGGGGCCCCTACGAGCAGTACTTC
cdr3_aa: CASSYSNYRGPYEQYF

cdr3_length: 16
v_call: TRBV27
j_call: TRBJ2-1
clone_size: -
d_call: -
cdr3_nt: TGTGCCAGCAGTTCCCCCGGGACTTTCCTCCGAGGAGAGCAGTTCTTC
cdr3_aa: CASSSPGTFLRGEQFF